Below, one T cell receptor beta chain is given with its context. It lacks a known antigen. This record belongs to a study of cytomegalovirus exposure and HLA in healthy donors (dated by TCRdb to the late 2010s). For the study in its entirety: According to an earlier analysis of a few hundred of the donors, about 180 million T cells yielded 117 million unique TCR beta sequences and about 300 Gb of sequence data. A later analysis re-examined previously published TCR beta repertoires from more than 550 donors and added high-resolution HLA genotyping to investigate patterns of TCR occurrence. To predict cytomegalovirus infection status, the study combined high-throughput TCR immunosequencing, statistical association of individual TCRs with disease status, and machine learning. Typing coverage varied by locus: about 629-630 donors for A, B, C, DRB1 and DQB1; around 560 for DQA1; 600 to 610 for DPA1; roughly 470 for DPB1. Roughly 300 gigabases of sequencing data and 91 million or so unique TCR sequences made up an early release that covered under 750 HLA-typed donors. A later genetic analysis took genome-wide SNP genotypes for about 55% of the 666 donors and used that subset as a discovery cohort. Of the approximately 370 genotyped donors, more than 75% were placed in the genetic ancestry cluster associated with self-reported Caucasian donors. The aim of the study was to test whether cataloging public T cell receptors could identify signatures of past pathogen exposure. Because of strong linkage in the cohort, five DR-DQ haplotypes were treated as single units for association and clustering. To decide whether each TCR beta V gene segment behaved as functional or pseudogenic, an earlier analysis of some 600 of the donors relied on high-throughput TCR beta sequencing. Both class I and class II loci were covered by HLA typing, at four-digit resolution. The study used immunosequencing to profile the T cell repertoires of 666 subjects and linked those repertoires to cytomegalovirus serostatus. Along with the roughly 610-subject first cohort, a separate validation cohort of over a hundred different subjects was used. In the later analysis, no new phenotypic data were used to find candidate immune exposures; instead, reliance was placed on TCR beta sequences and their occurrence across donors. All discovery cohort repertoires had been generated on a single sequencing platform. Donor age, sex, ethnicity and CMV serostatus were collected together with the repertoire data. Among a few hundred genotyped donors of the cohort, an average of around 240,000 unique TCR beta nucleotide sequences were sequenced per donor, around a sixth of them non-productive.

CDR1 SGDLS and CDR2 YYNGEE are derived from the germline V gene. Trimming at the junction amounts to 4 bases on V and 4 bases on J, and the germline ends lie 14 bases apart. From its cysteine to its phenylalanine, the CDR3 spans 14 amino acids. The only DNA kept is the CDR3, 42 bases in frame from the first base. Results the study describes overall, beyond this receptor: Linkage disequilibrium might explain the correlated functional status among segregating V segments, but an unknown experimental factor could not be excluded. A later analysis found that HLA-associated TCR beta chains were more clonally expanded and had lower generation probabilities than equally common non-associated chains. In vitro tests confirmed that three of the cytomegalovirus-associated TCR beta chains recognize cytomegalovirus antigens. The authors suggested that the approach could potentially be extended to other disease states and immunological phenotypes. HLA typing was unavailable for some donors at each locus, so association tests used only the typed subset. In both the original and validation cohorts, the classifier was reported to diagnose cytomegalovirus status with high specificity and sensitivity. An earlier analysis of around 540 of the donors showed that most TCR beta V segments appeared in productive rearrangements either about 90% or about 30% of the time, which broadly matched IMGT annotations. A later analysis reported that several top co-occurrence clusters appeared linked to parvovirus B19, influenza, CMV and Epstein-Barr virus. The study listed around 160 TCR beta chains as associated with cytomegalovirus. A group of highly shared sequence variants was considered likely to be a technical artifact of the sequencing pipeline. Across donors, most TCR sequences were observed very rarely, whereas some public TCRs were present in many individuals. A further reported finding was that TCR beta sequences accurately predicted the HLA-A and HLA-B alleles for most subjects in the first cohort. When HLA alleles, especially DR and DQ, strongly co-occurred, TCR associations were difficult to assign to individual alleles. According to a later genetic analysis, donors in an Asian-associated ancestry cluster had fewer N-insertions in productive TCRs than the roughly 700-donor mean. According to a later analysis, TCR association rates differed among HLA loci, with DRB1 alleles showing the most associated TCRs and HLA-C alleles showing the fewest. According to a later analysis, most CMV-associated TCR beta chains appeared to be HLA-restricted, and the HLA associations seemed to be driven largely by CMV exposure. A later genetic analysis associated a missense DCLRE1C variant with V-gene and J-gene trimming of TCR beta chains, and an independent cohort replicated the association. Some IMGT-functional V segments, including TRBV6-2 and TRBV6-3, could not be distinguished by the 87-base-pair reads and were therefore excluded. Because counts were too low, around 18 rarely observed V segments, including chromosome 9 orphons, were left out of the earlier analysis of 587 of the donors. In this cohort, only TCR beta chains were sequenced, and detectable features were limited by the absence of alpha or paired-chain data. At a false discovery rate of 0.05, a later analysis linked some 17,000 TCR beta sequences to specific HLA alleles. The presence/absence analyses assumed that sequencing depth was roughly uniform across donors, and that assumption may not be true. CMV serostatus was the only immune exposure information available for the cohort.

The cohort comprised some 700 healthy bone marrow donors. At the time of sampling, all cohort members were nominally healthy, though unrecorded immune exposures were likely present. The donor tested CMV seronegative, placing the donor among the 350 or so seronegative members of the cohort. Each donor provided a peripheral blood sample, and peripheral blood mononuclear cells were used for TCR beta sequencing. Genomic DNA extraction from the blood cell samples was performed with the Qiagen DNeasy Blood Extraction Kit. The library was obtained by the immunoSEQ multiplex PCR assay. A mixture of 60 forward primers for TCR Vbeta segments and 13 reverse primers for TCR Jbeta segments was used in the multiplex PCR. The CDR3 region of rearranged TCR beta genes was amplified from genomic DNA with a multiplex PCR assay. The Illumina HiSeq System was used to sequence the amplified TCR beta libraries as 87-base-pair reads. The authors' pipeline ran thus. A later analysis tallied roughly 76 million unique TCR beta chains across the 666 repertoires, and approximately 12 million of those chains were shared by two or more donors. To remove PCR and sequencing errors, raw reads were error-corrected and collapsed into unique sequences using a nearest-neighbor algorithm that merged closely related sequences. To assign V, D and J gene segments, CDR3 sequences were aligned to IMGT reference sequences. For a sequence to be retained, a match of at least six nucleotides to both a V gene segment and a J gene segment was required. Rearrangements were classified as productive when the CDR3 lacked stop codons and remained in frame with V and J, and all other rearrangements were classified as non-productive. Following IMGT convention, CDR3 was defined as the stretch from the second conserved V-encoded cysteine up to the conserved J-encoded phenylalanine. The earlier analysis of about 610 of the donors excluded any sequence lacking an unambiguous match to a single V gene segment. In an earlier analysis of 450 to 750 of the donors, a V segment was called functional when productive rearrangements were above 56.7%, and segregating when the standard deviation between donors exceeded 5%. A statistical classification framework was built to diagnose cytomegalovirus status from the catalog of TCR beta chain sequences. A later analysis assigned V and J genes by comparing TCR nucleotide sequences with IMGT/GENE-DB human TR gene sequences. The TCRdist pipeline was used in a later analysis to assign CDR3 sequences and most-parsimonious VDJ recombination scenarios. A later analysis defined each TCR beta chain by its CDR3 amino acid sequence plus V-gene family, and excluded reads lacking a unique V-gene family. In a later analysis, a few hundred highly shared, low-generation-probability nucleotide sequences were removed to address suspected cross-contamination and a sequencing artifact. In a later analysis, a clonal expansion index was calculated for each public chain from normalized within-repertoire ranks of inferred template counts. In a later analysis, generation probabilities were computed using a VDJ recombination model fitted to out-of-frame rearrangements, and the results were checked against IGoR. In a later analysis, hypergeometric tests were used to score TCR-TCR, TCR-HLA and TCR-CMV co-occurrence, with a repertoire-size bias correction applied to TCR pairs. A later analysis estimated false discovery rates by permuting HLA or CMV assignments 20 times. A later analysis grouped co-occurring TCRs with DBSCAN, adding TCRdist sequence similarity when clustering within HLA-allele-positive subsets. Repertoires with fewer than 30,000 or more than 120,000 public chains, plus five repertoires with anomalous nucleotide sharing, were excluded from co-occurrence clustering. What TCRdb holds here is the immuneACCESS table cut down to in-frame rearrangements. Part of the clones is not present; checked against another copy, under half of the missing clones reflect an unresolved V gene, and the others are unexplained. The V and J calls and the clone size are those of that table, but D and trimming were determined from the DNA. The sample table records around 150,000 clones. The leading ten clones occupy about 2% of the sample.

The origin of this receptor is a man aged 25 to 40 in good health and CMV-seronegative. Recombination connected TRBV9 to TRBJ1-1, and possibly TRBD1, on 6 matching bases. Sample: PBMCs. The DNA sequence is as follows: TGTGCCAGCAGCCCTCCGGACAGTTCCACTGAAGCTTTCTTT. This yields the protein CASSPPDSSTEAFF.